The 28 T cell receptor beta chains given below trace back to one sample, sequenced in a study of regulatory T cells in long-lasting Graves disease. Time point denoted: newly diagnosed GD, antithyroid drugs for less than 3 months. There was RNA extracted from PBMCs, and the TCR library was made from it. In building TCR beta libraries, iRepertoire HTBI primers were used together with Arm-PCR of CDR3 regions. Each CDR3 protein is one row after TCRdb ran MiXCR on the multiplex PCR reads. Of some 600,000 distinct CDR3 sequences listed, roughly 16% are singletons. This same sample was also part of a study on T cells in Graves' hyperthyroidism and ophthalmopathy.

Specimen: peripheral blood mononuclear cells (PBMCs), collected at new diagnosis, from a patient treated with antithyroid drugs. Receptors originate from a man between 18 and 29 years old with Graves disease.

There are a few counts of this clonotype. CDR3 sequence reads: CAWSVYRQPATTGELFF. Written as DNA, the CDR3 is TGTGCCTGGAGTGTCTACCGGCAGCCGGCGACCACCGGGGAGCTGTTTTTT. The rearrangement joins TRBV30 to TRBJ2-2; D not resolved. The CDR3 has 17 residues. The ends were cut back, 0 bases at V and 4 bases at J, with 18 bases in the middle. Germline CDR1 GTSNPN, CDR2 SVGIG (reference sequence). Full variable domain (rest looked up from reference TRBV30 and TRBJ2-2): SQTIHQWPATLVQPVGSPLSLECTVEGTSNPNLYWYRQAAGRGLQLLFYSVGIGQISSEVPQNLSASRPQDRQFILSSKKLLLSDSGFYLCAWSVYRQPATTGELFFGEGSRLTVL.

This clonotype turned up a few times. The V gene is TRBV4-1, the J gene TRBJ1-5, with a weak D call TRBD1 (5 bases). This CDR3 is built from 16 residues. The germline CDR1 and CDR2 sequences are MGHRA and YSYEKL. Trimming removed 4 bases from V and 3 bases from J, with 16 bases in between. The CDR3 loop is CASSPLPQGYNQPQHF. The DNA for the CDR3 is TGCGCCAGCAGCCCTCTCCCCCAGGGTTACAATCAGCCCCAGCATTTT.

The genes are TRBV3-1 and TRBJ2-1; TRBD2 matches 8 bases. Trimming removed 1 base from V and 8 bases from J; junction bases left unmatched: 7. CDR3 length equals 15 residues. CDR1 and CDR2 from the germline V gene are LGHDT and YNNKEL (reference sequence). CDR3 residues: CASSQGVASGHEQFF. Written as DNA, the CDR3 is TGTGCCAGCAGCCAAGGGGTGGCTAGCGGGCATGAGCAGTTCTTC.

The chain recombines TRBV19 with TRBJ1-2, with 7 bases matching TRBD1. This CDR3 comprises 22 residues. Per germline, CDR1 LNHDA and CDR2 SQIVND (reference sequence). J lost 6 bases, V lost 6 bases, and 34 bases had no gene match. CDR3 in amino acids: CASSLRGPALQGRKVFGDGYTF. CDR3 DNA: TGTGCCAGTAGCCTAAGGGGGCCGGCCCTACAGGGAAGGAAAGTTTTCGGAGATGGCTACACCTTC.

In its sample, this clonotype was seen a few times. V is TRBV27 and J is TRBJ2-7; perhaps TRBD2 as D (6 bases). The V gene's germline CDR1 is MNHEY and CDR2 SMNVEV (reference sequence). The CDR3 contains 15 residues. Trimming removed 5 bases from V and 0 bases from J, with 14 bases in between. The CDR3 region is CASSPSPGGSYEQYF. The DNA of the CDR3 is TGTGCCAGCAGTCCCTCCCCCGGGGGCTCCTACGAGCAGTACTTC.

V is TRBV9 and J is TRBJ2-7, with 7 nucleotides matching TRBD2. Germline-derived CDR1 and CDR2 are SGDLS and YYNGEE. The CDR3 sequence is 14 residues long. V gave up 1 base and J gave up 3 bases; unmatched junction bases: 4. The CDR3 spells CASSVIAGDYEQYF. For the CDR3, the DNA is TGTGCCAGCAGCGTAATCGCGGGAGACTACGAGCAGTACTTC. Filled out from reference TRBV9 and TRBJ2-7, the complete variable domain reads DSGVTQTPKHLITATGQRVTLRCSPRSGDLSVYWYQQSLDQGLQFLIQYYNGEERAKGNILERFSAQQFPDLHSELNLSSLELGDSALYFCASSVIAGDYEQYFGPGTRLTVT.

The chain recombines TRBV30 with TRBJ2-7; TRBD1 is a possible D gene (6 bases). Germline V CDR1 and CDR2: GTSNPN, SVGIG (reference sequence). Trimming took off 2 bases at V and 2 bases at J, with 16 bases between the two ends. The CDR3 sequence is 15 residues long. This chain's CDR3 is CAWSRTGWGAYEQYF. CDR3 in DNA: TGTGCCTGGAGTAGAACAGGGTGGGGAGCCTACGAGCAGTACTTC.

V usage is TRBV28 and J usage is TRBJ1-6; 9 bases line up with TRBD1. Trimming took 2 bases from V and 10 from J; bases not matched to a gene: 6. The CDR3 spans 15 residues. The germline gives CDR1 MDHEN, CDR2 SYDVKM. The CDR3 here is CASSLLGQGRSPLHF. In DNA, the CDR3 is TGTGCCAGCAGTTTACTCGGACAGGGGAGGTCACCCCTCCACTTT.

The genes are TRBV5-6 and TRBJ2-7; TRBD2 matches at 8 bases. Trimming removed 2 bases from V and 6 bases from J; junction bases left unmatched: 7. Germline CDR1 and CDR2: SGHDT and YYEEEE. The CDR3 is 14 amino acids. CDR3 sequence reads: CASSFGTRGPEQYF. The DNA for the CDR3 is TGTGCCAGCAGCTTCGGGACTAGGGGACCCGAGCAGTACTTC.

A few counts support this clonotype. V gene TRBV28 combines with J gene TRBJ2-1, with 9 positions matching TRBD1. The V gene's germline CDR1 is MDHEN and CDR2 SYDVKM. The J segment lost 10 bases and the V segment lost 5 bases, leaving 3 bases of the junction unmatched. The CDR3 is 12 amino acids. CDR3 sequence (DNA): TGTGCCAGCAGTGGGACAGGGAGGGAGCAGTTCTTC. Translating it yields CASSGTGREQFF.

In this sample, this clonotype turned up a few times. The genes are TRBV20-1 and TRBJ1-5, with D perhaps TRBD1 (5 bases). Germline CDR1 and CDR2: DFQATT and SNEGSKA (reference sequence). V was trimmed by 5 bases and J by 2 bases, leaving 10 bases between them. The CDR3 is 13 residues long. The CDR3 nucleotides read TGCAGTGCTCCCCTAGGGGGCAATCAGCCCCAGCATTTT. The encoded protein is CSAPLGGNQPQHF.

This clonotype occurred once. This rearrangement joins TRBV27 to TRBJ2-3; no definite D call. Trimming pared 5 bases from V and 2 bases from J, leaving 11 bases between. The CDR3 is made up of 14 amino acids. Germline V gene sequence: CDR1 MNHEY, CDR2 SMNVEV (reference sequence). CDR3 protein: CASSLWPDTDTQYF. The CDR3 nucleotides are TGTGCCAGCAGTCTCTGGCCGGACACAGATACGCAGTATTTT.

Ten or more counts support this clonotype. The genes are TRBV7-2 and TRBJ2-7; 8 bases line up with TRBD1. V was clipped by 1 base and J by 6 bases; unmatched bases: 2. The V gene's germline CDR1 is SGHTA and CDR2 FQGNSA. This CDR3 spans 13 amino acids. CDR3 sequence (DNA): TGTGCCAGCAGCTTAGGGACAGGGTTCGAGCAGTACTTC. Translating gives CASSLGTGFEQYF. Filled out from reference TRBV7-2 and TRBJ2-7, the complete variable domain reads GAGVSQSPSNKVTEKGKDVELRCDPISGHTALYWYRQSLGQGLEFLIYFQGNSAPDKSGLPSDRFSAERTGGSVSTLTIQRTQQEDSAVYLCASSLGTGFEQYFGPGTRLTVT.

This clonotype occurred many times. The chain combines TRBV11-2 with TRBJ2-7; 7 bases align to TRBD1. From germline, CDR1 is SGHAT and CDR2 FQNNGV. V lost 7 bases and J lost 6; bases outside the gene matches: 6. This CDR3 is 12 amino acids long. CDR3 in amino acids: CASTQGGGEQYF. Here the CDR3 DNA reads TGTGCCAGCACCCAAGGGGGCGGCGAGCAGTACTTC.

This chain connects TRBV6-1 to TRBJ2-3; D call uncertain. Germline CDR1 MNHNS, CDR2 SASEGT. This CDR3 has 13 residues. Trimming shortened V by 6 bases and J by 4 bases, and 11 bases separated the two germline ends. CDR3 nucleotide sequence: TGTGCCAGCAGCCTGACCGCCCCAGATACGCAGTATTTT. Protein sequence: CASSLTAPDTQYF.

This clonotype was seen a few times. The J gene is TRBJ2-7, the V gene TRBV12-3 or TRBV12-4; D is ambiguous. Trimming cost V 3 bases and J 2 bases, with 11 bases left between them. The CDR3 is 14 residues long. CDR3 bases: TGTGCCAGCAGTTTCGACTCGCTAGCCTACGAGCAGTACTTC. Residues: CASSFDSLAYEQYF.

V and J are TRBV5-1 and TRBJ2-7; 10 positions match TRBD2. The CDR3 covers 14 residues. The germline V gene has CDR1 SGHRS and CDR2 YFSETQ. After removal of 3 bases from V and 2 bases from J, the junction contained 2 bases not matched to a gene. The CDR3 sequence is CASSWLAGAYEQYF. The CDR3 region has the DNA TGCGCCAGCAGCTGGCTAGCGGGAGCCTACGAGCAGTACTTC.

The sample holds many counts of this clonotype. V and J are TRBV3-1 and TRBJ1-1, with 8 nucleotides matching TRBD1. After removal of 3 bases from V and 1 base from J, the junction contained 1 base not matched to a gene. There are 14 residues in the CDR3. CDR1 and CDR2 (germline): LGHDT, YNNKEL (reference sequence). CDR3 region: CASSHTGGNTEAFF. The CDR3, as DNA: TGTGCCAGCAGCCACACAGGGGGGAACACTGAAGCTTTCTTT.

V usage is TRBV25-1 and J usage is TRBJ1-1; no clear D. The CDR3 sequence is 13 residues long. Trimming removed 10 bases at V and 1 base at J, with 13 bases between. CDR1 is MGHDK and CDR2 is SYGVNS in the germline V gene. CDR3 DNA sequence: TGTGCCATCCTTCCCGAACAGAACACTGAAGCTTTCTTT. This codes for CAILPEQNTEAFF.

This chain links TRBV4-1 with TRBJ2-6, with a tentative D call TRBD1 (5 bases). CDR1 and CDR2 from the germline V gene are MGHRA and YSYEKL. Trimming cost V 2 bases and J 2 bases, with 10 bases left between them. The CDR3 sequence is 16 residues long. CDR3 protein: CASSQQDTPGANVLTF. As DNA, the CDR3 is TGCGCCAGCAGCCAACAGGACACCCCTGGGGCCAACGTCCTGACTTTC.

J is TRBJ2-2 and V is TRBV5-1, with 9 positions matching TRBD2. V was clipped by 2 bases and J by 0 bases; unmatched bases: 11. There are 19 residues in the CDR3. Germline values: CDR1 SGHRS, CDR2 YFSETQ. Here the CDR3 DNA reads TGCGCCAGCAGCTTCTACTCGACTAGCGGAAACTCGAACACCGGGGAGCTGTTTTTT. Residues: CASSFYSTSGNSNTGELFF.

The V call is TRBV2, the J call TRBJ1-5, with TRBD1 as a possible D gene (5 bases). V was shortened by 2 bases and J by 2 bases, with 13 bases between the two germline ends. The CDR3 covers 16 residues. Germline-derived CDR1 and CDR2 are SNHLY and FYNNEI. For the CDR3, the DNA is TGTGCCAGCAGTGAAAGGCAGGGAGGGGGCAATCAGCCCCAGCATTTT. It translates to CASSERQGGGNQPQHF.

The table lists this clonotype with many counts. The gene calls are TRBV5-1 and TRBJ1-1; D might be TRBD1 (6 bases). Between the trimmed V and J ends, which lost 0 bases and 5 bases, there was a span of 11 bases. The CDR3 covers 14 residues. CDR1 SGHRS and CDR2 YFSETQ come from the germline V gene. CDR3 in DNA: TGCGCCAGCAGCTTGGAACAGGGCTGGACTGAAGCTTTCTTT. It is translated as CASSLEQGWTEAFF.

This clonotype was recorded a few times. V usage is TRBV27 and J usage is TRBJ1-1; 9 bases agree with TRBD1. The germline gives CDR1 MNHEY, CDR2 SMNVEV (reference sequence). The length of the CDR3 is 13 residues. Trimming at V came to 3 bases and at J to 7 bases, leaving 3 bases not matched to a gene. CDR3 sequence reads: CASSLTGGVEAFF. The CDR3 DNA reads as TGTGCCAGCAGTTTGACAGGGGGTGTTGAAGCTTTCTTT.

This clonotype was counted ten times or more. Here the CDR3 DNA reads TGCAGCGTGGTTAAGACAGGGCAATTCTACGAGCAGTACTTC. It yields the protein CSVVKTGQFYEQYF. This sequence joins TRBV29-1 and TRBJ2-7; 7 bases map to TRBD1. The ends lost 6 bases at V and 3 bases at J; junction bases unmatched: 11. The length of the CDR3 is 14 residues. The germline V gene has CDR1 SQVTM and CDR2 ANQGSEA.

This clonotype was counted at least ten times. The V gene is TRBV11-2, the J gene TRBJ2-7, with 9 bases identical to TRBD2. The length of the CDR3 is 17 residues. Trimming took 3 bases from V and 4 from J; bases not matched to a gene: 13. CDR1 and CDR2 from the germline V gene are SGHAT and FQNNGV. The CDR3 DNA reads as TGTGCCAGCAGCTTCCCCACGGAGCGGGAGGTTAGATACGAGCAGTACTTC. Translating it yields CASSFPTEREVRYEQYF.

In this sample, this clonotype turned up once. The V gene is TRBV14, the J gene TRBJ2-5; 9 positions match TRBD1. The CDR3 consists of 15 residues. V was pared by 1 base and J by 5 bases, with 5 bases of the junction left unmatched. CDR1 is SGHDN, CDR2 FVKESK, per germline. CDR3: CASSQVTGGSETQYF. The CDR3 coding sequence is TGTGCCAGCAGCCAAGTCACAGGGGGCTCGGAGACCCAGTACTTC.

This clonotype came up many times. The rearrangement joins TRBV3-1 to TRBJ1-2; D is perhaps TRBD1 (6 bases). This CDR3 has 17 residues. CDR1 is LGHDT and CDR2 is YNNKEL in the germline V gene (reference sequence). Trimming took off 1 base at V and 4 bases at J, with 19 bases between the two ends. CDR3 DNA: TGTGCCAGCAGCCAAGTTCAGCCAGGGGCGATCGGCTATGGCTACACCTTC. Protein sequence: CASSQVQPGAIGYGYTF.